This T cell receptor beta chain was observed in a study of beta chain features in type 1 diabetes. Whole-study results and caveats: It was possible that PCR favored shorter templates, equally so in patients and controls. Fewer insertions but more deletions were seen at VDJ junctions in type 1 diabetes patients. In comparison with healthy donors, patients had naive, central memory and Treg TCRB repertoires that appeared more similar.

This clone has just a few counts. Antigen specificity is unknown. cDNA synthesis used the whole RNA isolate, giving expressed TCRB sequences. Method: immunoSEQ multiplex PCR; TCRdb's copy keeps in-frame clones and lacks some. The sample consists of some 900,000 clones, 17% of them appearing once. The V and J ends lost 2 bases and 1 base respectively, with 12 bases between them. This CDR3 spans 16 amino acids. Germline V gene data show CDR1 as MGHDK and CDR2 as SYGVNS. Material for sequencing was naive CD4+ T cells from blood. The receptor comes from a woman aged 18-29 years in good health. V gene TRBV25-1 combines with J gene TRBJ2-1; possible D gene TRBD2, 6 bases. CDR3 region: CASSETLAKSYNEQFF. CDR3 nucleotides: TGTGCCAGCAGTGAAACCCTAGCGAAGTCCTACAATGAGCAGTTCTTC.